What follows describes a single T cell receptor beta chain. It lacks a known antigen. The record has no base qualities; no much larger clone is one base away. V is clipped by 3 bases and J by 11 bases, and the sequence between their germline boundaries is 10 bases long. The CDR3 numbers 11 residues from cysteine through phenylalanine. The entry retains the CDR3 DNA only, 33 bases that are in frame from base 1. From a lookup of the germline V gene, CDR1 and CDR2 are SGHTA and FQGNSA. All of the isolated RNA was reverse transcribed with the High Capacity cDNA Reverse Transcription Kit, so expressed TCRB transcripts were sequenced. Deep immunoSEQ sequencing was performed on naive, central memory and regulatory T cell samples, with an average of approximately 3.9 million total reads per sample. Sorted cells were lysed in RLT buffer and RNA was extracted with DNase-treated RNeasy Micro or Mini kits, depending on cell number. To prevent cross-contamination, each cell subset was processed individually, whereas patient and healthy donor samples were processed jointly. TCRB sequences were amplified from cDNA with the immunoSEQ multiplex PCR, producing 87-bp fragments spanning the CDR3 region. Sequencing of the amplicons was performed on the Illumina HiSeq platform. The authors' analysis ran thus. PCR bias was computationally corrected using synthetic template baselines, reads within Hamming distance 2 were collapsed, and singletons that could not be merged were discarded. Reads were aligned against IMGT so that V, D and J genes, CDR3 length and insertions or deletions at six rearrangement sites could be assigned. Within each subset, clonotype counts were normalized to sorted cell number, and only after that were true diversity and Gini coefficients computed with the tcR R package. The overlap coefficient, calculated on TCRB nucleotide sequences, was used to quantify repertoire sharing. The source is immuneACCESS, and TCRdb retained only in-frame sequences with V and J called. Part of the clones is not carried over; for the studies checked, unresolved V genes explain less than half of this, and the remainder is unexplained. The DNA was the basis for D and trimming; V, J and clone size are from that table. This sample lists almost 350,000 clones; around 8.5% were detected once. The ten top clones hold 0.9% to 1.1% of the sample.

Each donor gave one peripheral blood draw, approximately 110 mL on average, collected into heparinised tubes. Naive, central memory, regulatory and stem cell-like memory CD4+ T cells were sorted on a BD FACSAria II using a panel including CD45RO, CCR7, CD25, CD127, CD95 and CD27. A purity above 95% was achieved for all sorted populations. PBMCs were isolated immediately by Lymphoprep density gradient centrifugation and stained directly without culture. To minimize batch effects, samples were stained and sorted in pairs, one healthy donor with one patient per experiment. The record originates from a study of beta chain features in type 1 diabetes (dated by TCRdb to about 2018). Regarding the research as a whole: Mean age, gender distribution, total cell number and subset yield were not different between patients and healthy donors. A total of some 110 million sorted cells were examined across all samples, and the number of cells per subset was strongly correlated with RNA yield. In the study, recently diagnosed type 1 diabetes patients and matched healthy donors were compared on the TCRB repertoires of their sorted circulating CD4+ T cell subsets. Whereas all 30 or so donors provided naive and central memory subsets, regulatory and stem cell-like memory subsets were isolated from just 8 patients and roughly 8 healthy donors. Broad study findings and their caveats: Naive, central memory and regulatory TCRB repertoires appeared to be more similar among patients than among healthy donors. Only small numbers of individuals were included in the HLA sub-analyses, which left unresolved whether HLA type had any influence on TCRB rearrangement. In all four CD4+ subsets, TCRB CDR3 length was moderately but significantly shorter in type 1 diabetes patients. Shorter templates might have been favored by PCR, but patient and control samples were amplified and corrected together, so both groups would have been affected equally by any skew. Because cDNA rather than genomic DNA was sequenced, highly expressing activated cells could have been over-represented, although no difference in activation and CD3 levels was found between groups. At VDJ recombination sites, type 1 diabetes patients had fewer insertions and more deleted nucleotides, which implies abnormalities in thymic rearrangement.

The TCR sequence derives from a man under 40 with type 1 diabetes. The rearrangement joined TRBV7-2 to TRBJ1-1, with the D gene call left open. Input material: central memory CD4+ T cells from blood. The encoded CDR3 is CASSLVSAAFF. The nucleotide sequence reads TGTGCCAGCAGCTTGGTGTCGGCCGCTTTCTTT. Full variable domain (CDR3 extended with the reference TRBV7-2 and TRBJ1-1 proteins): GAGVSQSPSNKVTEKGKDVELRCDPISGHTALYWYRQSLGQGLEFLIYFQGNSAPDKSGLPSDRFSAERTGGSVSTLTIQRTQQEDSAVYLCASSLVSAAFFGQGTRLTVV.